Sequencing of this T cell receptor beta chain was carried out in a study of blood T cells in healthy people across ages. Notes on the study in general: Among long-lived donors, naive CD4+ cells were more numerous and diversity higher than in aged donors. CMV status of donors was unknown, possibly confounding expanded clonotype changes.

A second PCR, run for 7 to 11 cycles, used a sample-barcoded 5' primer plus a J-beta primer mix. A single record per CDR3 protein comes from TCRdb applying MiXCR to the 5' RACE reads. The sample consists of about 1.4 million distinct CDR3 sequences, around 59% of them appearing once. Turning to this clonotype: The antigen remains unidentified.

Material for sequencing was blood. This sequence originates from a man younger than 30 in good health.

CDR3 nucleotides: TGCAGTGCTAGAAGTAGAGGGCATAACATTCAGTACTTC. Protein sequence: CSARSRGHNIQYF. This chain links TRBV20-1 with TRBJ2-4; D is perhaps TRBD2 (5 bases). The CDR3 consists of 13 residues. The germline CDR1 and CDR2 sequences are DFQATT and SNEGSKA (reference sequence). The germline V and J ends were trimmed by 2 bases and 7 bases, with 12 bases remaining between them.